This TCR beta chain originates from a study of blood T cell repertoires in COVID-19. Study context: Acute-phase and convalescent COVID-19 samples originated in the United States, Italy and Spain. The analysed material was cDNA or gDNA that came from T cells, B-cell-depleted T cells, or PBMCs.

TCRdb's copy holds only in-frame clones and misses some; the assay was immunoSEQ multiplex PCR. The table records 70,000 or so clones, 80% of them present only once. There are a few counts of this clone. Trimming cost V 3 bases and J 5 bases; bases outside gene matches: 10. Germline V gives CDR1 LNHDA, CDR2 SQIVND (reference sequence). The CDR3 sequence is 16 residues long. The chain recombines TRBV19 with TRBJ1-5; 7 bases are shared with TRBD1. The receptor's source is a human donor in a cohort sampled during active COVID-19. The material sequenced was peripheral blood. DNA for the CDR3: TGTGCCAGTAGTATCCGGGGGACAGCGTTCCATCAGCCCCAGCATTTT. Protein product: CASSIRGTAFHQPQHF.